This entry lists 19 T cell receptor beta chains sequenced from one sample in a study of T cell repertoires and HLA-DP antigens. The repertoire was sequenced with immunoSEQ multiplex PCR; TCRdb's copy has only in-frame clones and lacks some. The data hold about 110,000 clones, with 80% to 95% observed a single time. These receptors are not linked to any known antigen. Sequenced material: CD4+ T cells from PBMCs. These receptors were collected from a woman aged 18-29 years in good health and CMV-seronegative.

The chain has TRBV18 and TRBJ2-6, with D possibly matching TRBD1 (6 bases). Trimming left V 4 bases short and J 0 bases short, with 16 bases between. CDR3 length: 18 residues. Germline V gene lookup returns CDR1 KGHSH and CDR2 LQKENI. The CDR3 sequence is CASSLTTGLTSGANVLTF. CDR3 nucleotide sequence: TGTGCCAGCTCACTAACGACAGGTTTAACCTCTGGGGCCAACGTCCTGACTTTC.

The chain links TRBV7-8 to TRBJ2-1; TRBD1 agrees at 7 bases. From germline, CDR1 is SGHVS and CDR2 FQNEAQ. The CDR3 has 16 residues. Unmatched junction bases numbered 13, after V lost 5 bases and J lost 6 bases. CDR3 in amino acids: CASSPPLRQGGNEQFF. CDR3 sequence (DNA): TGTGCCAGCAGCCCCCCACTGCGACAGGGTGGCAATGAGCAGTTCTTC.

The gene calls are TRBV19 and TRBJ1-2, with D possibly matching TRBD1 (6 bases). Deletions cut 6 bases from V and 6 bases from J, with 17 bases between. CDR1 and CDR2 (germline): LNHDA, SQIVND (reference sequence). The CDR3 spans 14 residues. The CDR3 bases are TGTGCCAGTAGAAGGAGACAGGTCGTCGATGGCTACACCTTC. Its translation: CASRRRQVVDGYTF.

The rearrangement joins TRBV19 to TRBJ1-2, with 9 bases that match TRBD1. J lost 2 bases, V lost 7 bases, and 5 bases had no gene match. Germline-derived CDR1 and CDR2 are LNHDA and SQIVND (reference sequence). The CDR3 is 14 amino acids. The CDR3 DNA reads TGTGCCAGTACCTTGGGACAGGGCAACTATGGCTACACCTTC. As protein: CASTLGQGNYGYTF.

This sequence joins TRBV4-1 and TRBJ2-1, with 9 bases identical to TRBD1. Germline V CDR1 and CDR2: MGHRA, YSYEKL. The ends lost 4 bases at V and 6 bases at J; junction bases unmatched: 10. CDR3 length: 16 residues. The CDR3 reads CASSPHGTGKSNEQFF. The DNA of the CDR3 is TGCGCCAGCAGCCCCCACGGGACAGGGAAGAGCAATGAGCAGTTCTTC.

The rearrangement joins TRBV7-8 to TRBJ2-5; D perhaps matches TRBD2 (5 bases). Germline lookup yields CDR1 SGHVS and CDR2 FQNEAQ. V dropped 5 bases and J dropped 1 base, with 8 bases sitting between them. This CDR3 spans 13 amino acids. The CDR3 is CASSPSSQETQYF. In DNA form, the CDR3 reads TGTGCCAGCAGCCCTAGCAGCCAAGAGACCCAGTACTTC. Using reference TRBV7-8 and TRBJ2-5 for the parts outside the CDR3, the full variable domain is GAGVSQSPRYKVAKRGQDVALRCDPISGHVSLFWYQQALGQGPEFLTYFQNEAQLDKSGLPSDRFFAERPEGSVSTLKIQRTQQEDSAVYLCASSPSSQETQYFGPGTRLLVL.

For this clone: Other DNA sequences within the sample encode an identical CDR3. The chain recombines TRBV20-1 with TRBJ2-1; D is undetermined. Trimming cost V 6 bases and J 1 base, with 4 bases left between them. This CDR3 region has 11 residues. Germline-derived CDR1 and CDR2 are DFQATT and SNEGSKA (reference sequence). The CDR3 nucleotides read TGCAGTGCGCCATCCTACAATGAGCAGTTCTTC. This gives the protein CSAPSYNEQFF.

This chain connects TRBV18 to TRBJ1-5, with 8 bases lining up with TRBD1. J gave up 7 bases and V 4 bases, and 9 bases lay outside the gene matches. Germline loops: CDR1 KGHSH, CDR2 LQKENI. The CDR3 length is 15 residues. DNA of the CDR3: TGTGCCAGCTCACAGGCACAGGGGGAGAGGCAGCCCCAGCATTTT. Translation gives CASSQAQGERQPQHF. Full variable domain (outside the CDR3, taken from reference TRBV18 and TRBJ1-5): NAGVMQNPRHLVRRRGQEARLRCSPMKGHSHVYWYRQLPEEGLKFMVYLQKENIIDESGMPKERFSAEFPKEGPSILRIQQVVRGDSAAYFCASSQAQGERQPQHFGDGTRLSIL.

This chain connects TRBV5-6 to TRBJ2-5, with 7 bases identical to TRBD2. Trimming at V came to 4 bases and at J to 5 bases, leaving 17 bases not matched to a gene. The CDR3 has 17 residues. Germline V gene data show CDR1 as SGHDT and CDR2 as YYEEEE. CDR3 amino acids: CASSQPWTRGGGETQYF. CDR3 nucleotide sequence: TGTGCCAGCAGCCAACCATGGACTAGGGGCGGTGGGGAGACCCAGTACTTC.

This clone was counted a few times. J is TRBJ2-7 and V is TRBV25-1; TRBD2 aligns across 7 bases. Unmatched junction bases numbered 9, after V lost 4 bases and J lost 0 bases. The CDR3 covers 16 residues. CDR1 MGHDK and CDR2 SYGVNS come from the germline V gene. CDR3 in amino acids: CASSVGGSLSSYEQYF. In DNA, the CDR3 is TGTGCCAGCAGTGTAGGCGGGAGCCTAAGCTCCTACGAGCAGTACTTC.

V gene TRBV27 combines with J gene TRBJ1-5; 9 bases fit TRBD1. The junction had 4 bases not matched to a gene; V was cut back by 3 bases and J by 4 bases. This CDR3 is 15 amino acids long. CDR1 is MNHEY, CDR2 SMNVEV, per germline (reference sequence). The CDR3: CASSFKTGGNQPQHF. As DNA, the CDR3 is TGTGCCAGCAGTTTCAAGACAGGGGGAAATCAGCCCCAGCATTTT.

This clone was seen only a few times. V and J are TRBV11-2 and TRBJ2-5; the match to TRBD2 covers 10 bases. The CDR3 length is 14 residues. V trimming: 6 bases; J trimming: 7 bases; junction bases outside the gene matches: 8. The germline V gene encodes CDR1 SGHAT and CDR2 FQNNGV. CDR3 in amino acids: CASRPLAGETTQYF. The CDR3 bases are TGTGCCAGCAGGCCTCTAGCGGGAGAAACGACCCAGTACTTC.

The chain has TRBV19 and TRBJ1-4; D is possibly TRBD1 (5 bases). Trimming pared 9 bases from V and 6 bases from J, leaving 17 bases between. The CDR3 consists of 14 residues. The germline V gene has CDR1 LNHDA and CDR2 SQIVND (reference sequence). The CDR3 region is CASALTETDEKLFF. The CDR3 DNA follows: TGTGCCAGCGCCCTGACAGAAACCGATGAAAAACTGTTTTTT.

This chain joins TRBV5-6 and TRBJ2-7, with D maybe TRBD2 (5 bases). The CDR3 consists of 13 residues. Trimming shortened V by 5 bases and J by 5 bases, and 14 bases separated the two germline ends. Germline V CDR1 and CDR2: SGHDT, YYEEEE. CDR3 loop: CASRGNGVNEQYF. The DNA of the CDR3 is TGTGCCAGCAGGGGCAACGGGGTGAACGAGCAGTACTTC.

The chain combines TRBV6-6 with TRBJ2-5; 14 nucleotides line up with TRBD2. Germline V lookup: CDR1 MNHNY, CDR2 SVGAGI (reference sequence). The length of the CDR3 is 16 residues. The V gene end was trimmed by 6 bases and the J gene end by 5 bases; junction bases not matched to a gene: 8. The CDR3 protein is CASRGRLAGGHETQYF. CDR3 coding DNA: TGTGCCAGCAGAGGGAGACTAGCGGGGGGGCATGAGACCCAGTACTTC.

The CDR3 nucleotides read TGCGCCAGCAGCTTGGGGCTGGGGGACTATGGCTACACCTTC. It codes for CASSLGLGDYGYTF. This chain joins TRBV5-1 and TRBJ1-2; perhaps TRBD1 as D (5 bases). Germline CDR1 is SGHRS and CDR2 is YFSETQ. V gave up 0 bases and J gave up 3 bases, with 9 bases separating them. The CDR3 totals 14 residues.

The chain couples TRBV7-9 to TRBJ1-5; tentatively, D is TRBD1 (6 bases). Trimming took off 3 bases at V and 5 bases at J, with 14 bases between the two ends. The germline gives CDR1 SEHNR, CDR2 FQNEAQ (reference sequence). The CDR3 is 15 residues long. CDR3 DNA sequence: TGTGCCAGCAGCTTGGGAACAGGGTTGGATCAGCCCCAGCATTTT. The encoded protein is CASSLGTGLDQPQHF.

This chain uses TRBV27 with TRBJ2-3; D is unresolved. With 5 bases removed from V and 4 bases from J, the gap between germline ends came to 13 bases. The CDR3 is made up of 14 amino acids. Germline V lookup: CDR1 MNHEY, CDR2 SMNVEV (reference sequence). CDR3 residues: CASSPPHPADTQYF. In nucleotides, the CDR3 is TGTGCCAGCAGTCCTCCGCATCCCGCAGATACGCAGTATTTT.

CDR3 nucleotide sequence: TGTGCCAGCAGGTACGGCAGCGATAGCAATCAGCCCCAGCATTTT. This translates into CASRYGSDSNQPQHF. The rearrangement uses TRBV6-1 and TRBJ1-5; D gene unclear. Trimming removed 6 bases at V and 0 bases at J, with 12 bases between. The length of the CDR3 is 15 residues. Germline V CDR1 and CDR2: MNHNS, SASEGT.